The present entry profiles one T cell receptor (beta chain) with its context. The length of the CDR3 is 16 residues. Trimming removed 7 bases from V and 7 bases from J; junction bases left unmatched: 15. The germline V gene encodes CDR1 LNHDA and CDR2 SQIVND (reference sequence). This sample stems from a study of blood T cell repertoires in COVID-19. Clones were read by immunoSEQ multiplex PCR, and TCRdb kept only the in-frame ones, dropping some. The sample yields approximately 150,000 clones, more than 75% seen once. The origin of this receptor is a woman in her 50s with acute or convalescent COVID-19. The sequencing input was peripheral blood. The genes are TRBV19 and TRBJ1-4; 7 bases map to TRBD1. This CDR3 is CASTALRAGGGEKLFF. CDR3 nucleotide sequence: TGTGCCAGTACCGCCCTGAGGGCAGGGGGAGGTGAAAAACTGTTTTTT. The full variable domain, rest sourced from reference TRBV19 and TRBJ1-4, is DGGITQSPKYLFRKEGQNVTLSCEQNLNHDAMYWYRQDPGQGLRLIYYSQIVNDFQKGDIAEGYSVSREKKESFPLTVTSAQKNPTAFYLCASTALRAGGGEKLFFGSGTQLSVL.